This T cell receptor (beta chain) was sequenced during a study of cytomegalovirus exposure and HLA in healthy donors. Germline V gene lookup returns CDR1 SNHLY and CDR2 FYNNEI. V trimming: 6 bases; J trimming: 3 bases; junction bases outside the gene matches: 8. This CDR3 region has 15 residues. Profiled with immunoSEQ multiplex PCR; TCRdb holds only in-frame clones, not every one. The sample carries 150,000 to 200,000 clones, roughly 83% recorded once. This chain connects TRBV2 to TRBJ2-1, with TRBD1 identical over 7 bases. The sample comprised PBMCs. This clonotype originated in a man aged 30 to 45 in good health and CMV-seropositive. The CDR3 DNA reads as TGTGCCAGCAGCACCGAGGGGGCTCACTACAATGAGCAGTTCTTC. This codes for CASSTEGAHYNEQFF.